This TCR beta chain was sequenced for a study of blood T cell repertoires in COVID-19. Study summary: There were acute and convalescent COVID-19 samples, and they came from the United States, Italy and Spain. Nucleic acid was either cDNA or gDNA, and it came from T cells, B-cell-depleted T cells, or PBMCs.

The CDR3 consists of 19 residues. With V trimmed by 1 base and J by 0 bases, 12 bases remained unmatched. Germline V lookup: CDR1 LGHDT, CDR2 YNNKEL (reference sequence). In the authors' methods: Estimates of nucleated cell counts were drawn from the amplification of reference gene primers. Profiling relied on immunoSEQ multiplex PCR, and the TCRdb table lists in-frame clones only, not all of them. V and J calls plus clone size are reproduced from that table; the DNA served to infer D and trimming. The sample includes around 200,000 clones, around nine tenths of them seen just once. This chain links TRBV3-1 (or the pseudogene TRBV3-2) with TRBJ2-1, with 7 bases aligning to TRBD2. Material: peripheral blood. The clonotype comes from a man aged 40-50 years with acute or convalescent COVID-19. The CDR3 coding sequence is TGTGCCAGCAGCCAAGCCACGGGGGGTACTATACCCTCCTACAATGAGCAGTTCTTC. It translates to CASSQATGGTIPSYNEQFF.